This passage covers 9 T cell receptor beta chains from one sample sequenced in a study of blood T cell repertoires in COVID-19. Sequenced by immunoSEQ multiplex PCR; TCRdb stores in-frame clones only, minus some. The sample carries tens of thousands of clones, about 79% recorded once. Material for sequencing was peripheral blood. The origin of the receptors is a woman in her sixties or seventies with acute or convalescent COVID-19.

The chain recombines TRBV18 with TRBJ2-4, with TRBD1 matching 7 bases. Germline CDR1 KGHSH, CDR2 LQKENI. The length of the CDR3 is 19 residues. Trimming at V came to 6 bases and at J to 1 base, leaving 18 bases not matched to a gene. The CDR3 sequence is CASSWGQPDLARAKNIQYF. CDR3 in DNA: TGTGCCAGCTCGTGGGGACAGCCCGATCTAGCTAGGGCCAAAAACATTCAGTACTTC.

The rearrangement links TRBV7-9 to TRBJ1-2, with a tentative D call TRBD1 (5 bases). The CDR3 has 15 amino acids. Germline CDR1 and CDR2: SEHNR and FQNEAQ (reference sequence). V lost 2 bases and J 5 bases, leaving 15 bases between the germline ends. Written as DNA, the CDR3 is TGTGCCAGCAGCTTAAGGGGAGGGCGGGAGTATGGCTACACCTTC. Protein sequence: CASSLRGGREYGYTF.

This chain links TRBV29-1 with TRBJ1-1; D gene uncertain. The CDR3 has 13 residues. Germline values: CDR1 SQVTM, CDR2 ANQGSEA. Trimming removed 4 bases from V and 3 bases from J, with 12 bases in between. The CDR3 sequence: CSVGAGYYTEAFF. The CDR3 DNA reads TGCAGCGTTGGGGCGGGATATTACACTGAAGCTTTCTTT.

CDR3 DNA: TGCGCCAGCAGCTTCGACAGCCGTTATGGCTACACCTTC. Amino acid sequence: CASSFDSRYGYTF. The chain joins TRBV5-1 to TRBJ1-2; D is possibly TRBD1 (5 bases). The V end was cut by 2 bases, the J end by 5 bases, with 10 bases between. The CDR3 consists of 13 residues. CDR1 is SGHRS, CDR2 YFSETQ, per germline.

CDR3 in DNA: TGCGCCAGCAGCTTGGGGCTAGCGATTCTATATACGCAGTATTTT. It is translated as CASSLGLAILYTQYF. The gene calls are TRBV5-1 and TRBJ2-3, with D possibly TRBD2 on 6 matching bases. Trimming left V 0 bases short and J 7 bases short, with 15 bases between. Germline lookup yields CDR1 SGHRS and CDR2 YFSETQ. The CDR3 totals 15 residues.

V gene TRBV14 combines with J gene TRBJ1-2, with D possibly TRBD1 on 5 matching bases. The CDR3 runs to 14 residues. The ends were cut back, 4 bases at V and 8 bases at J, with 17 bases in the middle. Germline CDR1 SGHDN, CDR2 FVKESK. The CDR3 DNA sequence: TGTGCCAGCAGCCCCCGTCGGGGGTTCGGCGGCTACACCTTC. It encodes CASSPRRGFGGYTF.

Here the CDR3 DNA reads TGTGCCAGCAGTCCACAGACAGGGTTTGGCAATCAGCCCCAGCATTTT. Its translation: CASSPQTGFGNQPQHF. J is TRBJ1-5 and V is TRBV28; TRBD1 agrees at 7 bases. CDR1 and CDR2 (germline): MDHEN, SYDVKM. With 5 bases clipped from V and 2 bases from J, the junction kept 9 bases outside the gene matches. The CDR3 has 16 amino acids.

This sequence joins TRBV18 and TRBJ2-5, with a tentative D call TRBD2 (6 bases). The CDR3 is made up of 15 amino acids. The germline CDR1 and CDR2 sequences are KGHSH and LQKENI. V was trimmed by 1 base and J by 1 base, leaving 10 bases between them. The CDR3 loop reads CASSPRAGGQETQYF. The CDR3, as DNA: TGTGCCAGCTCACCACGAGCGGGCGGCCAAGAGACCCAGTACTTC.

V gene TRBV6-5 combines with J gene TRBJ2-1, with 11 bases aligning to TRBD2. CDR1 MNHEY and CDR2 SVGAGI come from the germline V gene. CDR3 size: 15 residues. V was pared by 5 bases and J by 8 bases, with 8 bases of the junction left unmatched. CDR3 loop: CASSRSGGGFDEQFF. The CDR3 nucleotides read TGTGCCAGCAGTCGTAGCGGGGGGGGTTTCGATGAGCAGTTCTTC.